These 15 T cell receptor beta chains were sequenced from one sample in a study of T cell responses to AZD1222 COVID-19 vaccine. Repertoires were generated with immunoSEQ multiplex PCR, while TCRdb's copy carries only in-frame clones and drops some. The sample yields about 160,000 clones, around 87% seen once. The sequenced sample was peripheral blood, obtained 28 days after the second AZD1222 dose. The source of these receptors is an adult who received the AZD1222 COVID-19 vaccine.

The genes are TRBV5-1 and TRBJ1-2; TRBD1 aligns across 7 bases. CDR3 length equals 14 residues. J gave up 2 bases and V 4 bases, and 5 bases lay outside the gene matches. Germline CDR1 SGHRS, CDR2 YFSETQ. The CDR3 loop reads CASSATTGNYGYTF. Here the CDR3 DNA reads TGCGCCAGCAGCGCCACGACAGGGAACTATGGCTACACCTTC.

The chain employs TRBV27 and TRBJ1-5; D is perhaps TRBD1 (5 bases). V was pared by 5 bases and J by 5 bases, with 16 bases between. Germline V lookup: CDR1 MNHEY, CDR2 SMNVEV (reference sequence). The CDR3 length is 15 residues. This CDR3 is CASSPLRGGDQPQHF. The CDR3 nucleotides are TGTGCCAGCAGTCCCCTCCGGGGAGGGGATCAGCCCCAGCATTTT.

J is TRBJ1-3 and V is TRBV19; D uncertain. The CDR3 covers 14 residues. V lost 2 bases to trimming and J lost 4 bases, with 9 bases between them. The germline CDR1 and CDR2 sequences are LNHDA and SQIVND (reference sequence). The CDR3 nucleotides read TGTGCCAGTAGTATAACAAATCGAGGAAACACCATATATTTT. Translation gives CASSITNRGNTIYF.

As DNA, the CDR3 is TGCGCCAGCAGGCGGGACAGCACTGAAGCTTTCTTT. Amino acids: CASRRDSTEAFF. The chain has TRBV5-1 and TRBJ1-1, with TRBD1 matching over 7 bases. J was trimmed by 4 bases and V by 5 bases; bases with no gene match: 2. CDR1 and CDR2 from the germline V gene are SGHRS and YFSETQ. This CDR3 is 12 amino acids long.

J is TRBJ2-7 and V is TRBV18, with D perhaps assigned TRBD1 or TRBD2 (6 bases each). The CDR3 consists of 15 residues. CDR1 and CDR2 from the germline V gene are KGHSH and LQKENI. Trimming shortened V by 4 bases and J by 3 bases, and 16 bases separated the two germline ends. CDR3 amino acids: CASSLARGAVYEQYF. The DNA of the CDR3 is TGTGCCAGCTCACTCGCTAGGGGGGCGGTCTACGAGCAGTACTTC.

The chain links TRBV7-2 to TRBJ2-2; 10 bases are a match to TRBD2. Germline trimming cut 3 bases from V and 9 bases from J; bases unmatched to any gene: 10. CDR1 is SGHTA and CDR2 is FQGNSA in the germline V gene. The CDR3 runs to 16 residues. The CDR3 loop is CASSLSSGGLRRELFF. As DNA, the CDR3 is TGTGCCAGCAGCTTGTCTAGCGGGGGCCTCAGGAGGGAGCTGTTTTTT.

The chain uses TRBV29-1 and TRBJ1-2, with 7 positions matching TRBD1. The CDR3 is 16 amino acids. V dropped 6 bases and J dropped 4; count of bases not matched to a gene: 17. The germline V gene encodes CDR1 SQVTM and CDR2 ANQGSEA. The DNA of the CDR3 is TGCAGCGTCTTACCGGACAGGTCTGCTAGAGGCTATGGCTACACCTTC. Translation gives CSVLPDRSARGYGYTF.

The V call is TRBV4-2, the J call TRBJ1-5; D is uncertain. V dropped 0 bases and J dropped 7 bases, with 7 bases sitting between them. This CDR3 is 13 amino acids long. Germline values: CDR1 LGHNA, CDR2 YNFKEQ. In DNA, the CDR3 is TGTGCCAGCAGCCAAGATCTCCCCCAGCCCCAGCATTTT. As protein: CASSQDLPQPQHF.

The chain has TRBV3-1 (or the pseudogene TRBV3-2) and TRBJ2-7; D gene uncertain. Trimming left V 1 base short and J 1 base short, with 8 bases between. The CDR3 is 14 residues long. The germline CDR1 and CDR2 sequences are LGHDT and YNNKEL (reference sequence). The CDR3 region is CASSQVFSSYEQYF. CDR3 in DNA: TGTGCCAGCAGCCAAGTCTTCAGTTCCTACGAGCAGTACTTC.

This clone was seen just once. In the same sample, other DNA sequences code for this CDR3. The J gene is TRBJ2-3, the V gene TRBV7-9; TRBD1 might be the D (5 bases). Trimming pared 1 base from V and 1 base from J, leaving 9 bases between. The CDR3 runs 15 residues. The germline CDR1 and CDR2 sequences are SEHNR and FQNEAQ (reference sequence). In DNA, the CDR3 is TGTGCCAGCAGCTTAGGTGGCAGGGGCACAGATACGCAGTATTTT. Its translation: CASSLGGRGTDTQYF.

The chain recombines TRBV6-5 with TRBJ1-2; D ambiguous. There are 13 residues in the CDR3. V lost 5 bases and J 7 bases, leaving 14 bases between the germline ends. The germline gives CDR1 MNHEY, CDR2 SVGAGI. The CDR3 DNA is TGTGCCAGCAGTCGAGAGGAGGGAACTGGCTACACCTTC. Its protein is CASSREEGTGYTF.

This sequence joins TRBV7-8 and TRBJ1-1; 7 nucleotides align to TRBD1. V shed 5 bases, J shed 2 bases, and the junction held 5 bases outside the gene matches. CDR1 is SGHVS, CDR2 FQNEAQ, per germline. This CDR3 spans 14 amino acids. The CDR3 spells CASSARDRNTEAFF. CDR3 nucleotide sequence: TGTGCCAGCAGCGCCCGGGACAGAAACACTGAAGCTTTCTTT.

J is TRBJ1-1 and V is TRBV18; D is undetermined. Germline V gives CDR1 KGHSH, CDR2 LQKENI. The CDR3 is 14 residues long. Trimming removed 3 bases at V and 5 bases at J, with 13 bases between. The CDR3 bases are TGTGCCAGCTCACCCACGGGTGGGGTAACTGAAGCTTTCTTT. It codes for CASSPTGGVTEAFF. Full variable domain (rest looked up from reference TRBV18 and TRBJ1-1): NAGVMQNPRHLVRRRGQEARLRCSPMKGHSHVYWYRQLPEEGLKFMVYLQKENIIDESGMPKERFSAEFPKEGPSILRIQQVVRGDSAAYFCASSPTGGVTEAFFGQGTRLTVV.

V gene TRBV30 combines with J gene TRBJ2-3, with 7 nucleotides matching TRBD2. CDR1 is GTSNPN and CDR2 is SVGIG in the germline V gene (reference sequence). V lost 2 bases to trimming and J lost 2 bases; unmatched junction nucleotides: 4. The CDR3 consists of 14 residues. CDR3 in amino acids: CAWSMRGTTDTQYF. As DNA, the CDR3 is TGTGCCTGGAGTATGCGGGGGACCACAGATACGCAGTATTTT.

The V and J genes are TRBV2 and TRBJ1-6; TRBD1 might be the D (5 bases). The CDR3 has 15 residues. V was pared by 1 base and J by 8 bases, with 12 bases between. Germline V lookup: CDR1 SNHLY, CDR2 FYNNEI. DNA for the CDR3: TGTGCCAGCAGTGAAGTTGGGACGGAGGATTCACCCCTCCACTTT. Translating it yields CASSEVGTEDSPLHF.